These 26 T cell receptor beta chains were sequenced from one sample in a study of blood T cell repertoires in COVID-19. The protocol was immunoSEQ multiplex PCR, while the TCRdb copy is restricted to in-frame clones and leaves out a portion. In the table there are around 200,000 clones, 85% of which are singletons. Sequencing was carried out using PBMCs or T cells enriched from blood (not recorded which). The receptors here all came from a man between 40 and 49 years old who had recovered from COVID-19.

This clone was observed at least ten times. The chain links TRBV19 to TRBJ2-1; 10 positions agree with TRBD2. Germline V gives CDR1 LNHDA, CDR2 SQIVND (reference sequence). J gave up 3 bases and V 4 bases, and 3 bases lay outside the gene matches. This CDR3 comprises 15 residues. CDR3 sequence: CASSTLAGDYNEQFF. CDR3 bases: TGTGCCAGTAGTACTCTAGCGGGAGACTACAATGAGCAGTTCTTC.

V is TRBV7-2 and J is TRBJ2-2; the D is unclear. The CDR3 consists of 15 residues. Germline V gene data show CDR1 as SGHTA and CDR2 as FQGNSA. Trimming removed 1 base at V and 3 bases at J, with 9 bases between. Here the CDR3 DNA reads TGTGCCAGCAGCTTAGGCCGAGTGGACACCGGGGAGCTGTTTTTT. Protein product: CASSLGRVDTGELFF.

The chain has TRBV6-4 and TRBJ2-1, with TRBD2 matching 14 bases. The CDR3 is 16 residues long. The J segment lost 8 bases and the V segment lost 1 base, leaving 4 bases of the junction unmatched. Per germline, CDR1 MRHNA and CDR2 SNTAGT. CDR3 in DNA: TGTGCCAGCAGTGACTGGACTAGCGGGAGGATGGATGAGCAGTTCTTC. This sequence encodes CASSDWTSGRMDEQFF.

V and J are TRBV3-1 (or the pseudogene TRBV3-2) and TRBJ2-1; 8 positions match TRBD1. The CDR3 is 12 amino acids. Germline loops: CDR1 LGHDT, CDR2 YNNKEL (reference sequence). V shed 2 bases and J 13 bases; nucleotides not matched to a gene: 4. CDR3 DNA sequence: TGTGCCAGCAGCCAAACCGGGACAGGACAGTTCTTC. Translated, it gives CASSQTGTGQFF.

V usage is TRBV6-2 or TRBV6-3 and J usage is TRBJ1-5; 8 positions match TRBD1. The J segment lost 5 bases and the V segment lost 0 bases, leaving 15 bases of the junction unmatched. The CDR3 is 19 residues long. Germline V lookup: CDR1 MNHEY, CDR2 SVGEGT. The CDR3 DNA reads TGTGCCAGCAGTTACTCTTTGGATCAGGGGAAACAGGGGGATCAGCCCCAGCATTTT. Its translation is CASSYSLDQGKQGDQPQHF.

The rearrangement uses TRBV19 and TRBJ2-7; 10 nucleotides agree with TRBD1. Trimming at V came to 3 bases and at J to 6 bases, leaving 11 bases not matched to a gene. Germline V CDR1 and CDR2: LNHDA, SQIVND (reference sequence). CDR3 length equals 16 residues. This CDR3 reads CASSITHRTGGIEQYF. The CDR3 DNA reads TGTGCCAGTAGTATTACCCATCGGACAGGGGGTATCGAGCAGTACTTC.

The rearrangement joins TRBV28 to TRBJ2-7; a possible D gene is TRBD2 (5 bases). The CDR3 loop spans 13 amino acids. V was trimmed by 1 base and J by 3 bases, leaving 7 bases between them. Germline-derived CDR1 and CDR2 are MDHEN and SYDVKM. CDR3 residues: CASSLSGGYEQYF. In nucleotides, the CDR3 is TGTGCCAGCAGTTTATCCGGAGGCTACGAGCAGTACTTC.

The chain joins TRBV3-1 (or the pseudogene TRBV3-2) to TRBJ1-1; D is unresolved. The CDR3 totals 14 residues. V was pared by 1 base and J by 6 bases, with 12 bases between. Per the germline V gene, CDR1 is LGHDT and CDR2 is YNNKEL (reference sequence). The DNA of the CDR3 is TGTGCCAGCAGCCAAGTGGGAGGGTACGCTGAAGCTTTCTTT. Translating gives CASSQVGGYAEAFF.

The V gene is TRBV29-1, the J gene TRBJ1-1, with D perhaps TRBD1 (5 bases). With 2 bases removed from V and 11 bases from J, the gap between germline ends came to 21 bases. The CDR3 consists of 14 residues. The germline V gene has CDR1 SQVTM and CDR2 ANQGSEA. The CDR3 nucleotides are TGCAGCGTTGAAAATCTGGGGCAGCCCTTTGGGGCTTTCTTT. This encodes CSVENLGQPFGAFF.

V gene TRBV4-2 combines with J gene TRBJ2-7, with 11 positions matching TRBD2. V trimming: 1 base; J trimming: 1 base; junction bases outside the gene matches: 9. The germline CDR1 and CDR2 sequences are LGHNA and YNFKEQ. This CDR3 comprises 18 residues. This CDR3 reads CASSQGAIAGGLSYEQYF. The CDR3 region has the DNA TGTGCCAGCAGCCAAGGGGCTATAGCGGGAGGGCTATCCTACGAGCAGTACTTC.

The V gene is TRBV27, the J gene TRBJ1-6; D gene ambiguous. Germline V gives CDR1 MNHEY, CDR2 SMNVEV (reference sequence). Between the trimmed V and J ends, which lost 6 bases and 4 bases, there was a span of 4 bases. CDR3 length: 12 amino acids. The CDR3 sequence is CASSLYNSPLHF. DNA of the CDR3: TGTGCCAGCAGCCTTTATAATTCACCCCTCCACTTT.

The chain links TRBV29-1 to TRBJ2-7; 7 nucleotides agree with TRBD1. Germline CDR1 reads SQVTM; CDR2 reads ANQGSEA. The J segment lost 0 bases and the V segment lost 4 bases, leaving 6 bases of the junction unmatched. The CDR3 has 14 residues. The CDR3 reads CSVVGQSNSYEQYF. CDR3 DNA sequence: TGCAGCGTTGTGGGACAGTCGAACTCCTACGAGCAGTACTTC.

The gene calls are TRBV6-1 and TRBJ1-3; unclear D gene. The CDR3 has 17 amino acids. Deletions cut 0 bases from V and 0 bases from J, with 12 bases between. CDR1 is MNHNS, CDR2 SASEGT, per germline. Here the CDR3 DNA reads TGTGCCAGCAGTGAAGCGCTGTACACAGCCTCTGGAAACACCATATATTTT. This gives the protein CASSEALYTASGNTIYF.

The chain uses TRBV29-1 and TRBJ2-7; a possible D gene is TRBD1 (6 bases). Germline CDR1 SQVTM, CDR2 ANQGSEA. This CDR3 comprises 13 residues. Trimming took off 7 bases at V and 0 bases at J, with 13 bases between the two ends. The CDR3 nucleotides are TGCAGCGGATGGTCGACAGGCTCCTACGAGCAGTACTTC. It encodes CSGWSTGSYEQYF.

This sequence joins TRBV24-1 and TRBJ2-4, with 7 bases that match TRBD2. Germline V gene sequence: CDR1 KGHDR, CDR2 SFDVKD. Trimming removed 5 bases from V and 0 bases from J; junction bases left unmatched: 6. The CDR3 sequence is 16 residues long. The CDR3 reads CATSATSVLAKNIQYF. CDR3 nucleotide sequence: TGTGCCACCAGTGCCACTAGCGTATTAGCCAAAAACATTCAGTACTTC.

This clone was seen only once. The rearrangement uses TRBV29-1 and TRBJ2-1, with D uncertain. CDR3 length: 10 amino acids. With 4 bases removed from V and 7 bases from J, the gap between germline ends came to 5 bases. The V gene's germline CDR1 is SQVTM and CDR2 ANQGSEA. Here the CDR3 reads CSVGVNEQFF. Written as DNA, the CDR3 is TGCAGCGTTGGAGTTAATGAGCAGTTCTTC.

The chain recombines TRBV11-2 with TRBJ1-4, with 7 bases fitting TRBD1. This CDR3 region has 19 residues. The germline gives CDR1 SGHAT, CDR2 FQNNGV. V was clipped by 5 bases and J by 5 bases; unmatched bases: 20. The CDR3 is CASSPSGGAGGWQNEKLFF. The CDR3 region has the DNA TGTGCCAGCAGCCCTAGTGGGGGCGCAGGGGGGTGGCAGAATGAAAAACTGTTTTTT. Drawing the rest from reference TRBV11-2 and TRBJ1-4, the complete variable domain is EAGVAQSPRYKIIEKRQSVAFWCNPISGHATLYWYQQILGQGPKLLIQFQNNGVVDDSQLPKDRFSAERLKGVDSTLKIQPAKLEDSAVYLCASSPSGGAGGWQNEKLFFGSGTQLSVL.

This clone was seen only once. Relative to the germline gene, one junction end is altered; a read error may explain this. The chain joins TRBV7-7 to TRBJ2-1; 13 nucleotides agree with TRBD2. Germline V gene sequence: CDR1 SSHAT, CDR2 FNYEAQ (reference sequence). This CDR3 comprises 18 residues. DNA of the CDR3: TGTGCTAGCAGCCCCCAGACTCGGACTAGCGGGAGCTCGGATGAGCAGTTCTTC. Translated, it gives CASSPQTRTSGSSDEQFF.

This chain links TRBV5-1 with TRBJ2-5; TRBD1 matches at 9 bases. Looked up from germline, CDR1 is SGHRS and CDR2 is YFSETQ. The junction had 9 bases not matched to a gene; V was cut back by 2 bases and J by 4 bases. This CDR3 comprises 16 residues. The chain's CDR3 is CASSFTPTGGGETQYF. The CDR3 DNA sequence: TGCGCCAGCAGCTTTACACCGACAGGGGGGGGAGAGACCCAGTACTTC.

In DNA, the CDR3 is TGTGCCAGCCATCGGGGTGGATCCCGGGAGACCCAGTACTTC. This codes for CASHRGGSRETQYF. This sequence joins TRBV2 and TRBJ2-5; D may be TRBD2 (5 bases). The germline V gene has CDR1 SNHLY and CDR2 FYNNEI. The CDR3 contains 14 residues. The V gene lost 8 bases and the J gene lost 5 bases, with 18 bases spanning the gap.

The chain joins TRBV5-5 to TRBJ2-7; TRBD1 aligns across 8 bases. Losses at the gene ends were 0 bases for V and 2 bases for J; bases not matched to a gene: 4. Germline loops: CDR1 SGHKS, CDR2 YYEKEE (reference sequence). CDR3 length equals 15 residues. In nucleotides, the CDR3 is TGTGCCAGCAGCTTGGGACAGGGGATAACCTACGAGCAGTACTTC. This gives the protein CASSLGQGITYEQYF.

The chain links TRBV3-1 (or the pseudogene TRBV3-2) to TRBJ1-1, with a possible D match to TRBD1 (6 bases). The V gene lost 5 bases and the J gene lost 10 bases, with 17 bases spanning the gap. From germline, CDR1 is LGHDT and CDR2 YNNKEL (reference sequence). The CDR3 loop spans 13 amino acids. The CDR3 sequence: CASSDAGQLTAFF. For the CDR3, the DNA is TGTGCCAGCAGCGACGCCGGACAGTTAACAGCTTTCTTT.

The genes are TRBV6-2 or TRBV6-3 and TRBJ1-5; 7 bases are shared with TRBD1. This CDR3 region has 17 residues. Germline lookup yields CDR1 MNHEY and CDR2 SVGEGT. The junction had 15 bases not matched to a gene; V was cut back by 4 bases and J by 6 bases. CDR3 region: CASSSRTGRRYVQPQHF. The CDR3 DNA follows: TGTGCCAGCAGTTCTCGGACAGGACGGCGTTATGTTCAGCCCCAGCATTTT.

The rearrangement uses TRBV6-1 and TRBJ1-5; D possibly corresponds to TRBD1 (6 bases). CDR1 MNHNS and CDR2 SASEGT come from the germline V gene. Trimming left V 1 base short and J 4 bases short, with 14 bases between. The CDR3 covers 16 residues. As DNA, the CDR3 is TGTGCCAGCAGTGAAGGAACACAGGGATATAATCAGCCCCAGCATTTT. Protein sequence: CASSEGTQGYNQPQHF.

The sample holds one count of this clone. CDR3 DNA: TGCAGCGTTGTCCCCGGGTCATCCCCCAACGAGCAGTACTTC. It translates to CSVVPGSSPNEQYF. V is TRBV29-1 and J is TRBJ2-7; the D is unclear. Germline CDR1 SQVTM, CDR2 ANQGSEA. V was shortened by 4 bases and J by 5 bases, with 18 bases between the two germline ends. The CDR3 is made up of 14 amino acids.

J is TRBJ2-7 and V is TRBV5-4; possibly TRBD2 for D (5 bases). The V end was cut by 0 bases, the J end by 0 bases, with 10 bases between. In germline, CDR1 is SGHNT, CDR2 YYREEE (reference sequence). The CDR3 covers 15 residues. The CDR3 coding sequence is TGTGCCAGCAGCTTGGGAGGGCCCAGCTCCTACGAGCAGTACTTC. Translated: CASSLGGPSSYEQYF.